These T cell receptor beta chains were read from a single sample in a study of T cell changes during pregnancy in multiple sclerosis. Some clones are missing from TCRdb's copy, which holds only in-frame ones; the method was immunoSEQ multiplex PCR. Altogether 20,000 to 25,000 clones are present, roughly 85% being singletons, with the ten largest covering around 8%. Sequenced material: CD8+ T cells from peripheral blood mononuclear cells, taken in the first trimester of pregnancy. The source is a female donor in good health, enrolled as a control in a pregnancy study. Both conserved end residues are part of each CDR3. Fields, in order: J gene, V gene, clone size, D gene, CDR3 protein, CDR3 DNA. D genes are given only for firm matches. Clone size is given for some rows only: seen once, a few or many times, or a class if the clone is expanded.

TRBJ2-2	TRBV7-9	.	TRBD2	CASSLGFLAGAGELFF	TGTGCCAGCAGCTTAGGATTCCTAGCGGGGGCCGGGGAGCTGTTTTTT
TRBJ1-5	TRBV9	few	TRBD1	CASSTGDGNQPQHF	TGTGCCAGCTCGACAGGGGACGGCAATCAGCCCCAGCATTTT
TRBJ1-6	TRBV5-6	.	TRBD1	CASSLGGTAPYNSPLHF	TGTGCCAGCAGCTTGGGGGGGACAGCCCCCTATAATTCACCCCTCCACTTT
TRBJ2-7	TRBV5-4	.	.	CASSLEDSEHPYEQYF	TGTGCCAGCAGCTTGGAAGATTCGGAGCACCCATACGAGCAGTACTTC
TRBJ2-3	TRBV7-8	.	TRBD2	CASSPRGAGTDTQYF	TGTGCCAGCAGCCCGCGGGGGGCGGGCACAGATACGCAGTATTTT
TRBJ2-5	TRBV2	.	TRBD2	CATLAVQETQYF	TGTGCCACACTAGCGGTCCAAGAGACCCAGTACTTC
TRBJ2-7	TRBV6-5	.	.	CASSLSGGVAYEQYF	TGTGCCAGCAGTCTTTCGGGCGGGGTCGCTTACGAGCAGTACTTC
TRBJ1-5	TRBV27	.	.	CASSFNSNQPQHF	TGTGCCAGCAGTTTTAACAGTAATCAGCCCCAGCATTTT
TRBJ2-3	TRBV9	once	TRBD1	CASSAPDREYPDTQYF	TGTGCCAGCAGCGCACCCGACAGGGAATATCCAGATACGCAGTATTTT
TRBJ1-1	TRBV7-9	medium-sized	.	CASSPQGAAEAFF	TGTGCCAGCAGCCCACAGGGCGCGGCTGAAGCTTTCTTT
TRBJ2-1	TRBV7-8	.	.	CASSLAGGPGSYNEQFF	TGTGCCAGCAGCTTAGCGGGGGGGCCAGGGTCCTACAATGAGCAGTTCTTC
TRBJ1-5	TRBV10-1	.	.	CASRERELDTYNQPQHF	TGCGCCAGCAGAGAGAGGGAACTGGACACCTACAATCAGCCCCAGCATTTT
TRBJ1-2	TRBV7-9	.	.	CAVRQLQSYGYTF	TGTGCTGTCCGACAGCTACAAAGCTATGGCTACACCTTC
TRBJ2-7	TRBV4-1	.	.	CASSLRPAERNEQYF	TGCGCCAGCAGCCTAAGACCAGCAGAGAGGAACGAGCAGTACTTC
TRBJ1-1	TRBV4-1	.	.	CASSLGTLYTEAFF	TGCGCCAGCAGCCTCGGGACTCTCTACACTGAAGCTTTCTTT
TRBJ1-5	TRBV6-5	.	.	CASSYRPQHF	TGTGCCAGCAGTTATAGGCCCCAGCATTTT
TRBJ1-1	TRBV19	medium-sized	TRBD1	CASSPRDSRRDTEAFF	TGTGCCAGTAGTCCGCGGGACAGTAGGAGGGACACTGAAGCTTTCTTT
TRBJ2-7	TRBV27	.	TRBD2	CASSSGLAGQEEQYF	TGTGCCAGCAGTTCCGGACTAGCGGGGCAAGAGGAGCAGTACTTC
TRBJ2-5	TRBV6-4	.	.	CASSAGPQETQYF	TGTGCCAGCAGCGCGGGACCTCAAGAGACCCAGTACTTC
TRBJ1-4	TRBV5-4	.	.	CASSLPGQINEKLFF	TGTGCCAGCAGCCTACCCGGACAGATTAATGAAAAACTGTTTTTT
TRBJ1-6	TRBV7-8	once	.	CASSAGVYTNSPLHF	TGTGCCAGCAGCGCGGGGGTCTACACCAATTCACCCCTCCACTTT
TRBJ1-6	TRBV30	.	.	CAWSGGDPPLHF	TGTGCCTGGAGTGGGGGGGATCCGCCCCTCCACTTT